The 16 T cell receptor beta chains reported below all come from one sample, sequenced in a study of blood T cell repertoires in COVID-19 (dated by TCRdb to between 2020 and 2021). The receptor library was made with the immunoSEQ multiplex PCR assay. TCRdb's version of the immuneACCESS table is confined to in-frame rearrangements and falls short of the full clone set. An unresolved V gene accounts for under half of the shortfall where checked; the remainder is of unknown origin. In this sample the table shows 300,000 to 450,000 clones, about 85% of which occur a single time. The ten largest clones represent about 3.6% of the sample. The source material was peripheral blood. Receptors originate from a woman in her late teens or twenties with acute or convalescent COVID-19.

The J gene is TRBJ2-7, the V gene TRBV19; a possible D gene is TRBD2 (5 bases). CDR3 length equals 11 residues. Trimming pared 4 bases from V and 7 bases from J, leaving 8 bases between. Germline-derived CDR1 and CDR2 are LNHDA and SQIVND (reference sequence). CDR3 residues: CASSRWEEQYF. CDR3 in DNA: TGTGCCAGTAGTAGGTGGGAGGAGCAGTACTTC.

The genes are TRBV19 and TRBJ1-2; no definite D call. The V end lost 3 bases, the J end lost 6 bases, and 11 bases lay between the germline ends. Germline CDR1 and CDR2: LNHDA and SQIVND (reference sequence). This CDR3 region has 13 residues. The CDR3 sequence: CASSIRLENGYTF. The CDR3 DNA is TGTGCCAGTAGTATTAGGTTGGAGAATGGCTACACCTTC.

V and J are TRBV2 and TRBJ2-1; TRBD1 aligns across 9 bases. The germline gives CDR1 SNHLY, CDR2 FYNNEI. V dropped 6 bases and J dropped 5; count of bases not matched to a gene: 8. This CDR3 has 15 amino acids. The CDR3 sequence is CASRLDRGWDNEQFF. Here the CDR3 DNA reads TGTGCCAGCAGGCTGGACAGGGGTTGGGACAATGAGCAGTTCTTC. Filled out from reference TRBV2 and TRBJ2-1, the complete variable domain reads EPEVTQTPSHQVTQMGQEVILRCVPISNHLYFYWYRQILGQKVEFLVSFYNNEISEKSEIFDDQFSVERPDGSNFTLKIRSTKLEDSAMYFCASRLDRGWDNEQFFGPGTRLTVL.

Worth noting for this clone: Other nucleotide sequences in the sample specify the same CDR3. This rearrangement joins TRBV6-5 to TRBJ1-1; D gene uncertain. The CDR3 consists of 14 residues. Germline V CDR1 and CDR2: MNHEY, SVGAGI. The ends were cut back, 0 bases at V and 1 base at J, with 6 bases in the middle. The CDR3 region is CASSYSAGNTEAFF. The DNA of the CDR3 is TGTGCCAGCAGTTACTCGGCGGGGAACACTGAAGCTTTCTTT.

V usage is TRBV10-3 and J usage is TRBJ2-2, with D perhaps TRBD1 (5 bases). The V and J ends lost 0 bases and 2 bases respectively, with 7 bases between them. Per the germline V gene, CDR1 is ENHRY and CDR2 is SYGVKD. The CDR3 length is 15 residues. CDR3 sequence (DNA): TGTGCCATCAGTGAGTCCCAGGGTAACACCGGGGAGCTGTTTTTT. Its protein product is CAISESQGNTGELFF.

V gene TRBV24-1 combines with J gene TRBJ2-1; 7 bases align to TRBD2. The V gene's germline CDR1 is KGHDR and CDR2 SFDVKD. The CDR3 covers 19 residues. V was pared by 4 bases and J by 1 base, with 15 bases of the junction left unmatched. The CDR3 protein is CATSDMGPRESGSYNEQFF. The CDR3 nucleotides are TGTGCCACCAGTGACATGGGACCGCGGGAGAGTGGGTCCTACAATGAGCAGTTCTTC.

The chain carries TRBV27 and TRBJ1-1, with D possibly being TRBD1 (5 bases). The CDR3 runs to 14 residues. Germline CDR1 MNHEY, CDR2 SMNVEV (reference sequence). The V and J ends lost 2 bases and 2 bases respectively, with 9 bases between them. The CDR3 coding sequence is TGTGCCAGCAGTTTAGGGGGGTCCAACACTGAAGCTTTCTTT. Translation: CASSLGGSNTEAFF.

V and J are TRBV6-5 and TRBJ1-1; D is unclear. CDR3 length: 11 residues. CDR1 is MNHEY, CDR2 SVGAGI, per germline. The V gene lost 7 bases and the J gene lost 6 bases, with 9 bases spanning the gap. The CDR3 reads CASTTGAEAFF. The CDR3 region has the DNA TGTGCCAGCACGACGGGTGCTGAAGCTTTCTTT.

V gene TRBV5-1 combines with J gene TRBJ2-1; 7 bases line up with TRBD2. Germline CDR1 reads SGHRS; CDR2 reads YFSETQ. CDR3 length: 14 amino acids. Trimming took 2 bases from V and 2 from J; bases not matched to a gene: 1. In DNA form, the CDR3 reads TGCGCCAGCAGCTTAAGCGGGGCCTACAATGAGCAGTTCTTC. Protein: CASSLSGAYNEQFF.

The CDR3: CASSSLPGVSNQSTDTQYF. CDR3 DNA sequence: TGTGCCAGCAGTTCTCTCCCAGGGGTTTCAAACCAGAGCACAGATACGCAGTATTTT. This chain connects TRBV28 to TRBJ2-3; a possible D gene is TRBD1 (6 bases). The V and J ends lost 4 bases and 0 bases respectively, with 23 bases between them. Looked up from germline, CDR1 is MDHEN and CDR2 is SYDVKM. This CDR3 spans 19 amino acids.

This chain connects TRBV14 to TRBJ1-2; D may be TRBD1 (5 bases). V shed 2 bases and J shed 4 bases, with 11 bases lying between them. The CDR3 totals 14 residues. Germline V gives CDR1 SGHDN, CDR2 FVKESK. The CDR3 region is CASSQNRLSYGYTF. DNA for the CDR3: TGTGCCAGCAGCCAAAACAGGTTATCCTATGGCTACACCTTC.

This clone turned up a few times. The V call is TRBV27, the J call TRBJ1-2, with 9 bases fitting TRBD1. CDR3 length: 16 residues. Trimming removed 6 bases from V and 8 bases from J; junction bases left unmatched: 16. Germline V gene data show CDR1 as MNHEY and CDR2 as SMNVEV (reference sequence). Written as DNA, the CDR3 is TGTGCCAGCAGCCCCAAACCTCCGGGACAGGGTGGAGGCTACACCTTC. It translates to CASSPKPPGQGGGYTF.

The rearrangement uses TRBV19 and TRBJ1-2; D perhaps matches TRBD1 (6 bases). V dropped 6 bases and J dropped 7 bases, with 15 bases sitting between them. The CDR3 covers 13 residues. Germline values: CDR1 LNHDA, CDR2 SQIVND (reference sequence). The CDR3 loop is CASSGQSSAGYTF. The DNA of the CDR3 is TGTGCCAGTAGCGGACAGTCATCGGCTGGCTACACCTTC.

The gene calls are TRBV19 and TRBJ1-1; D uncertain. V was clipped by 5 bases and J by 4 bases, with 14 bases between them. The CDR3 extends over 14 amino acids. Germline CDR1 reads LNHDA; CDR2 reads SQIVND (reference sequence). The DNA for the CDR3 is TGTGCCAGTAGTCCATCCCCTCCGGTCACTGAAGCTTTCTTT. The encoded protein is CASSPSPPVTEAFF.

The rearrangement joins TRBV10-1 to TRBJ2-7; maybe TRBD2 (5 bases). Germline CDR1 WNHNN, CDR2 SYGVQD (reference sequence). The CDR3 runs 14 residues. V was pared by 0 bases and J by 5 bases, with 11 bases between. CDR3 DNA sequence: TGCGCCAGCAGTGAGTCCGGGGTCTCGGACGAGCAGTACTTC. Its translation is CASSESGVSDEQYF.

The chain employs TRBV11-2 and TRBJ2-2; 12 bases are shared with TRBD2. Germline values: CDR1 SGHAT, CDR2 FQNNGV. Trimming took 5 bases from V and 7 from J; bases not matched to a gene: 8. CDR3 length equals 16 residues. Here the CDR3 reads CASSDGLAGKGGELFF. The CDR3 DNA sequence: TGTGCCAGCAGCGACGGACTAGCGGGAAAGGGCGGGGAGCTGTTTTTT.